These T cell receptor beta chains were read from a single sample in a study of blood T cell repertoires in COVID-19. The method was immunoSEQ multiplex PCR; TCRdb's version includes in-frame clones alone and lacks a portion of them. This repertoire shows around 28,000 clones, about 88% found once; its top ten account for under 30%. Sequenced sample: peripheral blood. The receptor source for this set is a man older than 75 with acute or convalescent COVID-19. Each CDR3 is given with its conserved first and last residue.

v_call	cdr3_aa
TRBV2	CASTPDGTGLSNQPQHF
TRBV18	CASSPLAGGQETQYF
TRBV5-5	CASSPRVPGQGAIGEKLFF
TRBV5-1	CASSLDSSNQPQHF
TRBV9	CASSVRPTRYEKLFF
TRBV3-1/TRBV3-2	CASSPLQGRVENTEAFF
TRBV2	CASSPDTLNTEAFF
TRBV5-4	CASSLPGQGDEQYF
TRBV10-3	CAISEGPQGYGYTF
TRBV4-1	CASSQTRVINEKLFF
TRBV4-1	CASSLGQGGQPQHF
TRBV11-2	CASSLNPGQANTGELFF
TRBV18	CASSRQGSGNTIYF
TRBV28	CASSPLSGSYEQYF
TRBV5-6	CASSLNSKGETQYF
TRBV2	CASSTPGVAGDTDTQYF
TRBV2	CASRWDNSNLKPQHF
TRBV24-1	CATSDYVMHEQFF
TRBV5-1	CASSLAPLRVRVGDTQYF
TRBV5-1	CASSQPPGLAGSNEQFF
TRBV2	CASSGTANTGELFF
TRBV5-4	CASNRGLAGGHEQFF
TRBV11-2	CASSPPGGVGTEAFF
TRBV6-5	CASSPGGGAGYGYTF
TRBV18	CASSPHRGGPEAFF
TRBV5-6	CASSLSLQEYYGYTF
TRBV15	CATSMRVATGELFF
TRBV4-2	CASSPTSGNQETQYF
TRBV19	CASSEREQYNEQFF
TRBV6-5	CASSHELADTGELFF
TRBV11-2	CASSTRGGFGYGYTF
TRBV6-1	CASSEDPQGSSYNEQFF
TRBV5-1	CASSSGQGATNTEAFF
TRBV7-9	CASSLIGPGAEAFF
TRBV7-8	CASSLEGPKSGTQYF
TRBV7-2	CASSLSPWAGADTQYF
TRBV5-1	CASSPRSGTGLINEQFF
TRBV5-6	CASRTRTEQFF
TRBV7-9	CASSFGTAYNEQFF
TRBV20-1	CSASFGVSNNQPQHF
TRBV30	CAWSGGSGLNYGYTF
TRBV18	CASSPSAGGNGNTIYF
TRBV10-2	CASSEAGDRYEQYF
TRBV5-5	CASSLTPGLDNSPLHF